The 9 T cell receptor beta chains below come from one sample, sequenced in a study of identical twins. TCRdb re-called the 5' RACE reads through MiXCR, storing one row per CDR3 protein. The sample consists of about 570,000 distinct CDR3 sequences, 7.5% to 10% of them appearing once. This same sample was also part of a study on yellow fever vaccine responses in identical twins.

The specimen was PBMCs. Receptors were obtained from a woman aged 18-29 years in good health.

The CDR3 region is CASHTGLRDLYNEQFF. CDR3 DNA: TGTGCCAGCCACACCGGTCTTCGGGACCTTTACAATGAGCAGTTCTTC. The chain carries TRBV7-8 and TRBJ2-1; D is perhaps TRBD1 or TRBD2 (5 bases each). Germline CDR1 SGHVS, CDR2 FQNEAQ. The CDR3 runs to 16 residues. The V end lost 8 bases, the J end lost 4 bases, and 21 bases lay between the germline ends.

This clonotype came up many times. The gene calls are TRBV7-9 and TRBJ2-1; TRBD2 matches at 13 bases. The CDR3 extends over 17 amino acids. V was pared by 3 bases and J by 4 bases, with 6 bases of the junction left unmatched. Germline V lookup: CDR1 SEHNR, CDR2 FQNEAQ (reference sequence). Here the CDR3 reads CASSFERGLAGYNEQFF. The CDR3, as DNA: TGTGCCAGCAGCTTTGAGAGGGGACTAGCGGGGTACAATGAGCAGTTCTTC.

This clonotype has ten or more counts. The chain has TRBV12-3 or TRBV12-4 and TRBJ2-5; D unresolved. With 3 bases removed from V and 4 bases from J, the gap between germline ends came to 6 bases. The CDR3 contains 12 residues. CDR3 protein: CASSFNGETQYF. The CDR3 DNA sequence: TGTGCCAGCAGTTTTAACGGAGAGACCCAGTACTTC.

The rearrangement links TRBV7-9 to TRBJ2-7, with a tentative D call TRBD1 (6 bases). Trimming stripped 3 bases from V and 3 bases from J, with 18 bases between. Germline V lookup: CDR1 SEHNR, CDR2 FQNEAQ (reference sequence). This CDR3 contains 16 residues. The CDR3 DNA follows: TGTGCCAGCAGCTTTTTTATGGGTCAGGGGTACTACGAGCAGTACTTC. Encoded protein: CASSFFMGQGYYEQYF.

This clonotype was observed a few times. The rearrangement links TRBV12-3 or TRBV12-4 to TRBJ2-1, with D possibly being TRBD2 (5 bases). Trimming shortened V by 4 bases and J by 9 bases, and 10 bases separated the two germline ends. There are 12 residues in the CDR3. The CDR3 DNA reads TGTGCCAGCAGTTGGAGACGGGGTGAGCAGTTCTTC. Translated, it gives CASSWRRGEQFF.

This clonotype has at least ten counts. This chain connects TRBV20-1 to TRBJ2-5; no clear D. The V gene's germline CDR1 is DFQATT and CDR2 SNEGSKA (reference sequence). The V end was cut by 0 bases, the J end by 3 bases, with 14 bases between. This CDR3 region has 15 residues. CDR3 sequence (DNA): TGCAGTGCTAGAGAATTTAAAGGGCAGAAAGAGACCCAGTACTTC. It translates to CSAREFKGQKETQYF.

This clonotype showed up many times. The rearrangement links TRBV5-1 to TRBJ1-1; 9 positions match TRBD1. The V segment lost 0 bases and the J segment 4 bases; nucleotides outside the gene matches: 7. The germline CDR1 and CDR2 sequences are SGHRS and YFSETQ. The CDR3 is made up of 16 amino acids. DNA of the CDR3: TGCGCCAGCAGCTTGGGGACAGGGGTCGGCGGCACTGAAGCTTTCTTT. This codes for CASSLGTGVGGTEAFF.

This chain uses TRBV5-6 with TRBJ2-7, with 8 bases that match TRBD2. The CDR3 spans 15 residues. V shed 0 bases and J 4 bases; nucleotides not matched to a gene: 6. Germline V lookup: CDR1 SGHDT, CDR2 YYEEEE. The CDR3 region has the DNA TGTGCCAGCAGCTTGGGTAGCGGGAATCGGTACGAGCAGTACTTC. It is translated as CASSLGSGNRYEQYF. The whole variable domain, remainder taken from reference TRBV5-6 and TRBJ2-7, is DAGVTQSPTHLIKTRGQQVTLRCSPKSGHDTVSWYQQALGQGPQFIFQYYEEEERQRGNFPDRFSGHQFPNYSSELNVNALLLGDSALYLCASSLGSGNRYEQYFGPGTRLTVT.

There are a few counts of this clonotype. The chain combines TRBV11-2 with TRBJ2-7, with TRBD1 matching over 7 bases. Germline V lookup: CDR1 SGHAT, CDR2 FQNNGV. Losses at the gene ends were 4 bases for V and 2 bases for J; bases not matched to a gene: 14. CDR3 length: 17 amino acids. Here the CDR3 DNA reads TGTGCCAGCAGCTCACTATCAACAAAGACAGGGACCTACGAGCAGTACTTC. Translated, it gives CASSSLSTKTGTYEQYF. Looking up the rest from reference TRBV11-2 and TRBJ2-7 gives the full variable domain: EAGVAQSPRYKIIEKRQSVAFWCNPISGHATLYWYQQILGQGPKLLIQFQNNGVVDDSQLPKDRFSAERLKGVDSTLKIQPAKLEDSAVYLCASSSLSTKTGTYEQYFGPGTRLTVT.